This entry concerns a single T cell receptor beta chain. Researchers ran the PCR with 60 Vbeta and 13 Jbeta primers. Measured with immunoSEQ multiplex PCR; TCRdb has only the in-frame clones, and not every one. The sample carries 100,000 to 150,000 clones, just under 85% recorded once. This record comes from a study of cytomegalovirus exposure and HLA in healthy donors. Germline CDR1 is LNHNV and CDR2 is YYDKDF (reference sequence). CDR3 length: 16 residues. The trim removed 0 bases at V and 0 bases at J, leaving 0 bases unmatched. This sequence originates from a boy between 2 and 10 years old in good health and CMV-seronegative. The sequenced sample was PBMCs. This chain joins TRBV15 and TRBJ2-1; 9 bases match TRBD2. The CDR3 nucleotides are TGTGCCACCAGCAGAGAGCGGGGGGGCTCCTACAATGAGCAGTTCTTC. It codes for CATSRERGGSYNEQFF.